The clone carrying this T cell receptor (beta chain) was seen a single time. This entry comes from a study of T cell changes during pregnancy in multiple sclerosis. The CDR3 spans 16 residues. Losses at the gene ends were 4 bases for V and 2 bases for J; bases not matched to a gene: 7. The V gene's germline CDR1 is LGHNA and CDR2 YSLEER. Clones were read by immunoSEQ multiplex PCR, and TCRdb kept only the in-frame ones, dropping some. Of tens of thousands of clones in the sample, 85% to 95% are singletons; the top ten hold 1.3%. The chain recombines TRBV4-3 with TRBJ2-1; 8 bases match TRBD1. Input material: peripheral blood. The clonotype originates from a female donor with multiple sclerosis, enrolled in a pregnancy study. The CDR3 nucleotides are TGCGCCAGCAGCCCGCGTGGACAGGGAACCTACAATGAGCAGTTCTTC. Amino acids: CASSPRGQGTYNEQFF.